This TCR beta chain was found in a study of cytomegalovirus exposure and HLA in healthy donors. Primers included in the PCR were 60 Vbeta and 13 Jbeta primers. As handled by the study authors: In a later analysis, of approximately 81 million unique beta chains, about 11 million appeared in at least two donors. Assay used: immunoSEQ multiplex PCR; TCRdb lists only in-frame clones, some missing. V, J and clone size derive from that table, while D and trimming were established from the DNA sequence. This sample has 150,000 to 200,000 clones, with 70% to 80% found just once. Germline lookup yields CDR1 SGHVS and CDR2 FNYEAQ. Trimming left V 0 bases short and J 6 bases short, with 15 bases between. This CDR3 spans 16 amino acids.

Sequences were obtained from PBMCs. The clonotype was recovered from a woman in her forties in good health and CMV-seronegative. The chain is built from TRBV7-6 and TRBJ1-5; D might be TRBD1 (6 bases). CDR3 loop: CASSLALPGAGQPQHF. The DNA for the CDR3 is TGTGCCAGCAGCTTAGCCCTGCCAGGGGCGGGTCAGCCCCAGCATTTT.